A selection of T cell receptor beta chains follows, all from one sample in a study of T cell repertoires in cytomegalovirus infection. TCRdb reprocessed the reads with MiXCR, giving one entry per CDR3 protein. This table holds about 830,000 distinct CDR3 sequences, less than 35% found once. No antigens are known for them. The sample was cultured CD8+ T cells from PBMCs, taken from culture after CMV antigen stimulation. These receptors were taken from a human donor in good health (CMV status not recorded). Some clones in this sample may be carry-over from other donors' samples. CDR3s include the opening cysteine and the closing phenylalanine or tryptophan. A row's size may be missing; if present it is once, few, many or a size class.

V	J	size	CDR3
TRBV20-1	TRBJ2-2	once	CSARGLAGDDTGELFF
TRBV10-2	TRBJ2-7	NA	CATIRDSNSYEQYF
TRBV24-1	TRBJ2-3	NA	CATSDGDRTMGTDTQYF
TRBV5-3	TRBJ2-7	NA	CASSGKDYEQYF
TRBV6-6	TRBJ1-2	NA	CASSYRDREPIYGYTF
TRBV4-3	TRBJ2-5	NA	CASSQDVLAGSGTQYF
TRBV5-5	TRBJ2-4	NA	CVSSLHPVLAKNIQYF
TRBV12-3/TRBV12-4	TRBJ2-7	NA	CASSQFGAEQCF
TRBV24-1	TRBJ2-4	NA	CATTKNIQYF
TRBV19	TRBJ2-5	NA	CASSIRDRPQETQYF
TRBV27	TRBJ2-2	NA	CASSLWGQRATGELFF
TRBV15	TRBJ1-5	many	CATSRDSNTGGGTQPQHF
TRBV27	TRBJ1-1	NA	CASSWNLRTEAFF
TRBV12-3/TRBV12-4	TRBJ1-2	few	CASRQAGQGRRNYGYTF
TRBV7-9	TRBJ1-2	few	CASSLVPDRVYGYTF
TRBV19	TRBJ2-3	NA	CASSSEGNVWTDTQYF
TRBV2	TRBJ2-3	NA	CATLTSGGSDTQYF
TRBV7-9	TRBJ1-1	many	CASSPLGAGSSLTEAFF
TRBV19	TRBJ2-5	NA	CASSLTSGGAVAQYF
TRBV7-2	TRBJ2-1	many	CASSLVVAGGPYNEQFF